This T cell receptor (beta chain) was obtained from a study of identical twins. V lost 1 base, J lost 3 bases, and 8 bases lay in between. The CDR3 is made up of 14 amino acids. The germline gives CDR1 KGHSH, CDR2 LQKENI. Via MiXCR, TCRdb re-called the 5' RACE reads, giving one row per CDR3 protein. The sample records roughly 720,000 distinct CDR3 sequences, about 20% being singletons. In addition, the sample was reused for a study of T cells expressing NK-cell markers.

The chain combines TRBV18 with TRBJ2-3; D gene ambiguous. The receptor was derived from a woman aged 18-29 years in good health. Material for sequencing was PBMCs. The CDR3 region is CASSPRGETDTQYF. In DNA, the CDR3 is TGTGCCAGCTCACCACGTGGCGAAACAGATACGCAGTATTTT. Together with reference TRBV18 and TRBJ2-3, the CDR3 gives the full variable domain: NAGVMQNPRHLVRRRGQEARLRCSPMKGHSHVYWYRQLPEEGLKFMVYLQKENIIDESGMPKERFSAEFPKEGPSILRIQQVVRGDSAAYFCASSPRGETDTQYFGPGTRLTVL.